Below are 2 T cell receptor beta chains sequenced from a single sample in a study of cytomegalovirus exposure and HLA in healthy donors. Vbeta (60) and Jbeta (13) primers were used in the PCR. Clones were sequenced by immunoSEQ multiplex PCR, and TCRdb holds only the in-frame ones, with some missing. The table records 150,000 to 200,000 clones, 82% of them present only once. The sequenced sample was PBMCs. Receptors were obtained from a girl aged 10 to 17 in good health and CMV-seropositive.

This sequence joins TRBV7-2 and TRBJ1-3; D gene ambiguous. V lost 2 bases, J lost 2 bases, and 4 bases lay in between. CDR3 length: 13 amino acids. CDR1 and CDR2 from the germline V gene are SGHTA and FQGNSA. The CDR3 DNA reads as TGTGCCAGCAGCTTATCAACTGGAAACACCATATATTTT. Its translation: CASSLSTGNTIYF.

The CDR3 reads CASSPSWGEIPNEQFF. The CDR3 DNA sequence: TGTGCCAGCAGCCCAAGTTGGGGGGAGATACCTAATGAGCAGTTCTTC. The V and J genes are TRBV11-3 and TRBJ2-1; D may be TRBD2 (6 bases). There are 16 residues in the CDR3. The germline CDR1 and CDR2 sequences are SGHNT and YENEEA. V lost 5 bases, J lost 7 bases, and 21 bases lay in between. The whole variable domain, filled in from reference TRBV11-3 and TRBJ2-1, reads EAGVVQSPRYKIIEKKQPVAFWCNPISGHNTLYWYLQNLGQGPELLIRYENEEAVDDSQLPKDRFSAERLKGVDSTLKIQPAELGDSAVYLCASSPSWGEIPNEQFFGPGTRLTVL.